The present T cell receptor beta chain was sequenced within a study of blood T cells in healthy people across ages. Study observations and caveats: Long-lived donors carried more naive CD4+ cells and greater diversity than aged donors.

With respect to this clonotype: What it recognizes is unknown.

V lost 5 bases and J 4 bases, leaving 17 bases between the germline ends. This CDR3 is 15 amino acids long. In germline, CDR1 is MDHEN, CDR2 SYDVKM. For the second PCR, which ran for about 7 to 11 cycles, a sample-barcoded 5' primer and a J-beta primer mix were used. A 12-random-nucleotide template-switch adaptor tagged each cDNA molecule. Every individual sample yielded 2.5 million or more paired-end reads (each containing CDR3). TCRdb re-called the 5' RACE reads with MiXCR, one entry per CDR3 protein. The table includes over 1,500,000 distinct CDR3 sequences, roughly 43% detected once. The chain carries TRBV28 and TRBJ1-2; D is unclear. The TCR originated in a human donor in good health. The sample comprised blood. CDR3 residues: CASSSEEGKVYGYTF. For the CDR3, the DNA is TGTGCCAGCAGTAGCGAGGAAGGAAAAGTCTATGGCTACACCTTC.